This T cell receptor (beta chain) was profiled in a study of T-cell reconstitution after alpha-beta-depleted transplantation in children. This clonotype was picked up many times. The length of the CDR3 is 12 residues. From germline, CDR1 is SQVTM and CDR2 ANQGSEA. Deletions cut 4 bases from V and 2 bases from J, with 6 bases between. Unique molecular identifiers were incorporated when the TCRbeta library was constructed. MiXCR was run by TCRdb on the PCR reads, yielding one entry per CDR3 protein. The table records more than 550,000 distinct CDR3 sequences, more than 9% of them present only once. This specimen consisted of PBMCs from the stem cell graft donor, obtained from the stem cell graft. The chain couples TRBV29-1 to TRBJ2-1; D gene unclear. This TCR came from a human donor who donated a stem cell graft to a child with acute myeloid leukemia. DNA of the CDR3: TGCAGCGTTGTAGTAGCCTACAATGAGCAGTTCTTC. As protein: CSVVVAYNEQFF.